These T cell receptor beta chains were read from a single sample in a study of blood T cells in healthy people across ages. Each CDR3 protein gets one entry after TCRdb re-called the 5' RACE reads with MiXCR. Of approximately 770,000 distinct CDR3 sequences in the sample, roughly 64% are singletons; the top ten hold over 20%. The sequenced sample was blood. Source of these receptors: a man aged 25 to 40 in good health. Both conserved end residues are trimmed from each CDR3. Clone size is given for some rows only: seen once, a few or many times, or a class if the clone is expanded.

V gene: TRBV7-2; clone size: NA; CDR3 protein: ASSPQTGRIYEQY
V gene: TRBV4-2; clone size: NA; CDR3 protein: ASSLAGTTTNYGYT
V gene: TRBV20-1; clone size: NA; CDR3 protein: SAPTSRVSGSDEQY
V gene: TRBV4-2; clone size: NA; CDR3 protein: ASSQFDNTGELF
V gene: TRBV20-1; clone size: NA; CDR3 protein: SATGQRDYGYT
V gene: TRBV29-1; clone size: NA; CDR3 protein: SVEGNRGAEQY
V gene: TRBV2; clone size: NA; CDR3 protein: ASRQGLGEQY
V gene: TRBV6-5; clone size: NA; CDR3 protein: ASSTAMVDGYT
V gene: TRBV7-7; clone size: NA; CDR3 protein: ASSLGGTSKETQY
V gene: TRBV7-8; clone size: few; CDR3 protein: ASSSISRGGTQY
V gene: TRBV3-1; clone size: once; CDR3 protein: ASSRAAAYEQY
V gene: TRBV7-2; clone size: NA; CDR3 protein: ASSPHWTSRFYEQY
V gene: TRBV29-1; clone size: NA; CDR3 protein: SVGGDPYNGQF
V gene: TRBV20-1; clone size: once; CDR3 protein: SAIQPTITDTQY
V gene: TRBV9; clone size: NA; CDR3 protein: ASSVGGGTGTYEQY
V gene: TRBV7-9; clone size: NA; CDR3 protein: ASSSLSGRGIYEQY
V gene: TRBV7-2; clone size: NA; CDR3 protein: ASSPGTSRGETQY
V gene: TRBV7-2; clone size: NA; CDR3 protein: ASSLTGQGRYGYT
V gene: TRBV5-6; clone size: once; CDR3 protein: ASSHWGIQPQH
V gene: TRBV20-1; clone size: NA; CDR3 protein: SARDSSWGSGGYEQY
V gene: TRBV29-1; clone size: few; CDR3 protein: SVEGSAKNIQY
V gene: TRBV7-9; clone size: once; CDR3 protein: AGSAGQGTYEQY
V gene: TRBV4-1; clone size: NA; CDR3 protein: ASSQDTADETQY
V gene: TRBV6-5; clone size: NA; CDR3 protein: ASSDSFIETQY